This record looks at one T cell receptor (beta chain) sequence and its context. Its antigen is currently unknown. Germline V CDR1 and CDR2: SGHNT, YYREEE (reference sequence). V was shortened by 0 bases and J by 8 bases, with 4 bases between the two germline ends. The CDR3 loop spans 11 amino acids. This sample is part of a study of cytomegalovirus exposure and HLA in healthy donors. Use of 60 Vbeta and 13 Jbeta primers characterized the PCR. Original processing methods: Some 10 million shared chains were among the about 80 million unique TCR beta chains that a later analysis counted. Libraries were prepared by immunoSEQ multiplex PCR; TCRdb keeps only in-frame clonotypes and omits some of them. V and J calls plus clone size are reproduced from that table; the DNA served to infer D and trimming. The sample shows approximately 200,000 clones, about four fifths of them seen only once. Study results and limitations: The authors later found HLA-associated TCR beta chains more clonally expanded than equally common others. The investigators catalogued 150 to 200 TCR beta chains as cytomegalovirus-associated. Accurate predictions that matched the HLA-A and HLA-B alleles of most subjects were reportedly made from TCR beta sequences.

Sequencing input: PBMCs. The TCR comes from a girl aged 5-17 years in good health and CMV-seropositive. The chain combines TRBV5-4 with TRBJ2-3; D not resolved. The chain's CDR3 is CASSLAGTQYF. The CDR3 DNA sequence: TGTGCCAGCAGCTTGGCGGGTACGCAGTATTTT.